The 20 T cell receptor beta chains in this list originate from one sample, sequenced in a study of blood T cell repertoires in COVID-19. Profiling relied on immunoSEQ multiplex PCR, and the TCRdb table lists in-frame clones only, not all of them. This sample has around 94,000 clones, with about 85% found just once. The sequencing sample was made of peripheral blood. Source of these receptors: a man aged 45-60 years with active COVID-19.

The CDR3 protein is CASSLLRKGVCEQYF. The CDR3, as DNA: TGTGCCAGCAGCCTTCTTCGTAAGGGGGTTTGCGAGCAGTACTTC. The genes are TRBV27 and TRBJ2-7; D is perhaps TRBD1 (6 bases). This CDR3 comprises 15 residues. Germline-derived CDR1 and CDR2 are MNHEY and SMNVEV (reference sequence). Trimming took 6 bases from V and 6 from J, leaving 21 bases between them.

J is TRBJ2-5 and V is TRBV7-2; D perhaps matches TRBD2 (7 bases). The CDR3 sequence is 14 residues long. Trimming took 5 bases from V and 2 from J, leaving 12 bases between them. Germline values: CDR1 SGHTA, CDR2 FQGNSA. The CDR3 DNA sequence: TGTGCCAGCAGCCTACGGGGGGCACAAGAGACCCAGTACTTC. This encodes CASSLRGAQETQYF.

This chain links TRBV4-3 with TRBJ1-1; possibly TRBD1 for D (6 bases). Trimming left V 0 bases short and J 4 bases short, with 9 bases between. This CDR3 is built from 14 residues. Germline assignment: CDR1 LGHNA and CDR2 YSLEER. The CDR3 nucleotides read TGCGCCAGCAGCCAAGATCGAGGGGGCACTGAAGCTTTCTTT. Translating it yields CASSQDRGGTEAFF.

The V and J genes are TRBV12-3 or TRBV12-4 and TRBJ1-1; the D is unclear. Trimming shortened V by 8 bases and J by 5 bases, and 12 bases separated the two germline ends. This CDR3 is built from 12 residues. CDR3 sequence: CASSSRETEAFF. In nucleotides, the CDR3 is TGTGCCAGCTCGTCGAGGGAAACTGAAGCTTTCTTT.

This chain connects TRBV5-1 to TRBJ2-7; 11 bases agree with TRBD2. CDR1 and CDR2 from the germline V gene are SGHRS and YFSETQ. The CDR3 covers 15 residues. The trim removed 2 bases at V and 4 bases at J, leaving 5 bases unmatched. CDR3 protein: CASSFSGGAGYEQYF. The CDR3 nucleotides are TGCGCCAGCAGCTTTAGCGGGGGGGCGGGGTACGAGCAGTACTTC.

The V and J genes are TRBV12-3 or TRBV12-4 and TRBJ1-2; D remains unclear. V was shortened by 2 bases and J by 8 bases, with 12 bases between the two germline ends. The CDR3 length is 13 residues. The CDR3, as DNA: TGTGCCAGCAGTTTAAAGATAGAGAGGGGCTACACCTTC. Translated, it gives CASSLKIERGYTF.

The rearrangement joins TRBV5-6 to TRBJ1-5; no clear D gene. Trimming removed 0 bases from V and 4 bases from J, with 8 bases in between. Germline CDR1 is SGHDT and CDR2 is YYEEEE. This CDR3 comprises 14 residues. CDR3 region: CASSLAGFNQPQHF. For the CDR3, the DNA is TGTGCCAGCAGCTTGGCGGGGTTTAATCAGCCCCAGCATTTT.

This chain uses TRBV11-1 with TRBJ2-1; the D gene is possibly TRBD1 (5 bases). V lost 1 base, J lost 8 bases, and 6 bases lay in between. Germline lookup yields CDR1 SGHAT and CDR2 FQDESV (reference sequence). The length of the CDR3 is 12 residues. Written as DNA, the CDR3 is TGTGCCAGCAGCTTAGTGGGGCATGAGCAGTTCTTC. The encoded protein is CASSLVGHEQFF.

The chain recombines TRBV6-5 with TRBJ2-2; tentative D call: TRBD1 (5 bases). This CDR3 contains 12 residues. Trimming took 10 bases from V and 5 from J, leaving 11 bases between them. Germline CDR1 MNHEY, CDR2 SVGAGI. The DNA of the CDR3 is TGTGCCATCCCAGGGTGGACCGGGGAGCTGTTTTTT. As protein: CAIPGWTGELFF.

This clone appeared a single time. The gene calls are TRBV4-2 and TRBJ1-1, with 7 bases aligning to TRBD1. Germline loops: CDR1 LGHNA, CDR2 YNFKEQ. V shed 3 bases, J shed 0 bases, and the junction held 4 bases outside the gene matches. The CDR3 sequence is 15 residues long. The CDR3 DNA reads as TGTGCCAGCAGCCAGGGACAGTTGATGAACACTGAAGCTTTCTTT. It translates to CASSQGQLMNTEAFF.

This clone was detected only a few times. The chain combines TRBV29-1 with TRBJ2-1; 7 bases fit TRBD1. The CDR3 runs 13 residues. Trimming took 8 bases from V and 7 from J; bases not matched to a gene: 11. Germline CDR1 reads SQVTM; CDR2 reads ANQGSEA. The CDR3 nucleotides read TGCAGCACTAGGGACAGATTGGAGAATGAGCAGTTCTTC. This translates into CSTRDRLENEQFF.

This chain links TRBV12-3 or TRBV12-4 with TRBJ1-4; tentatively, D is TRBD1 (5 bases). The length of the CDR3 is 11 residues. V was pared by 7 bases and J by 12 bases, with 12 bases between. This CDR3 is CASTPGGELFF. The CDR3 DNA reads TGTGCCAGCACCCCGGGGGGTGAACTGTTTTTT.

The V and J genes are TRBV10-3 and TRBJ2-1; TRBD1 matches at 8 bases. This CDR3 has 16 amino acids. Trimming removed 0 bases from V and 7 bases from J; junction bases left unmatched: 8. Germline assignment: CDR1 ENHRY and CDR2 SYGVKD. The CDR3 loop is CAISESVQGAWNEQFF. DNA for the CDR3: TGTGCCATCAGTGAGTCGGTCCAGGGGGCTTGGAATGAGCAGTTCTTC.

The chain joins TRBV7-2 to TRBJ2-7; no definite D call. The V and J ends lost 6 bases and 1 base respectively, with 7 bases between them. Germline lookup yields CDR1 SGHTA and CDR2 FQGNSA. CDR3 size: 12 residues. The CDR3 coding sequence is TGTGCCAGCAGTCGTAGTTCCTACGAGCAGTACTTC. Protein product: CASSRSSYEQYF.

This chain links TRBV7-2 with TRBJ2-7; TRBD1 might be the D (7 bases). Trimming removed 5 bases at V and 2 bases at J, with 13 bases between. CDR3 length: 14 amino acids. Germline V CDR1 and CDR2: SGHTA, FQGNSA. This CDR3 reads CASSPRGTAYEQYF. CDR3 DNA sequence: TGTGCCAGCAGCCCCCGGGGGACAGCCTACGAGCAGTACTTC. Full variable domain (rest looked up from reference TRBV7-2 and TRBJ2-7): GAGVSQSPSNKVTEKGKDVELRCDPISGHTALYWYRQSLGQGLEFLIYFQGNSAPDKSGLPSDRFSAERTGGSVSTLTIQRTQQEDSAVYLCASSPRGTAYEQYFGPGTRLTVT.

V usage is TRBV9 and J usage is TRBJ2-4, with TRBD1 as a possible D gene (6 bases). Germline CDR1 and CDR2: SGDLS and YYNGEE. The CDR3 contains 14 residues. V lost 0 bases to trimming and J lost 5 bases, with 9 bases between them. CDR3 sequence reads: CASSVAPGENIQYF. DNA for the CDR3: TGTGCCAGCAGCGTAGCCCCAGGGGAAAACATTCAGTACTTC.

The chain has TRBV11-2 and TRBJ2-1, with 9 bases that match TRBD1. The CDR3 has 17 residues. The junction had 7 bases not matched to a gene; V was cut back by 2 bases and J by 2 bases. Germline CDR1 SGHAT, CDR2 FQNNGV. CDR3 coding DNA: TGTGCCAGCAGCTTAAGAGGGCGGGACAGGGCCTACAATGAGCAGTTCTTC. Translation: CASSLRGRDRAYNEQFF.

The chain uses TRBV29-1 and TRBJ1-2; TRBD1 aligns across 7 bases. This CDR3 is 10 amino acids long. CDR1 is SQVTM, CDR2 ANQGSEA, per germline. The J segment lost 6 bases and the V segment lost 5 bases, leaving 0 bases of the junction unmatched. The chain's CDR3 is CSVTGDGYTF. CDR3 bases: TGCAGCGTTACAGGGGATGGCTACACCTTC.

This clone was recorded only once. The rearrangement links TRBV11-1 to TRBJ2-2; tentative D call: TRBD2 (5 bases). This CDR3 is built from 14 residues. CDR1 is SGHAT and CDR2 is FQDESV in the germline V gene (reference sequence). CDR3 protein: CATGPGSTPGELFF. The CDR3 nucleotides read TGTGCTACCGGCCCGGGAAGCACCCCCGGGGAGCTGTTTTTT. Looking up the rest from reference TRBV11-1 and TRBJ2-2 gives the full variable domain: EAEVAQSPRYKITEKSQAVAFWCDPISGHATLYWYRQILGQGPELLVQFQDESVVDDSQLPKDRFSAERLKGVDSTLKIQPAELGDSAMYLCATGPGSTPGELFFGEGSRLTVL.

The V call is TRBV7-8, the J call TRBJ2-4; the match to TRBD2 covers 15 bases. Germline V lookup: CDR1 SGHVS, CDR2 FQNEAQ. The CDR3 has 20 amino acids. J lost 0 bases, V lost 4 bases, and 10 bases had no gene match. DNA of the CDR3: TGTGCCAGCAGCTCGAGAGGACTAGCGGGGGGGTCGGTAGCCAAAAACATTCAGTACTTC. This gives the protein CASSSRGLAGGSVAKNIQYF. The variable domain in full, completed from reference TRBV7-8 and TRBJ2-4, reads GAGVSQSPRYKVAKRGQDVALRCDPISGHVSLFWYQQALGQGPEFLTYFQNEAQLDKSGLPSDRFFAERPEGSVSTLKIQRTQQEDSAVYLCASSSRGLAGGSVAKNIQYFGAGTRLSVL.